This passage covers 4 T cell receptor beta chains from one sample sequenced in a study of blood T cell repertoires in COVID-19. Profiling relied on immunoSEQ multiplex PCR, and the TCRdb table lists in-frame clones only, not all of them. The sample carries some 200,000 clones, around 86% recorded once. What was sequenced was PBMCs or T cells enriched from blood (not recorded which). The receptor source for this set is a woman aged 40 to 50 with acute COVID-19.

This clone was seen just once. The chain is built from TRBV29-1 and TRBJ1-5; a possible D gene is TRBD1 (6 bases). The CDR3 is 14 amino acids. V dropped 6 bases and J dropped 4 bases, with 16 bases sitting between them. Germline V CDR1 and CDR2: SQVTM, ANQGSEA. The CDR3 protein is CSVSGGGANQPQHF. In DNA, the CDR3 is TGCAGCGTCTCGGGGGGGGGCGCGAATCAGCCCCAGCATTTT.

As for this clone: This could be a read error, since a much larger clone is one nucleotide away. This specimen includes other DNA sequences encoding the same CDR3. The chain couples TRBV6-6 to TRBJ2-7, with TRBD2 as a possible D gene (5 bases). The CDR3 spans 15 residues. The germline V gene has CDR1 MNHNY and CDR2 SVGAGI (reference sequence). Trimming cost V 5 bases and J 1 base, with 15 bases left between them. The CDR3 nucleotides read TGTGCCAGCAGTCCTGGACGGGGATTTTCCTACGAGCAGTACTTC. Its translation: CASSPGRGFSYEQYF.

A single count supports this clone. J is TRBJ1-1 and V is TRBV29-1, with D possibly being TRBD1 (6 bases). The CDR3 spans 14 residues. The germline V gene has CDR1 SQVTM and CDR2 ANQGSEA. V lost 6 bases and J lost 1, with 15 bases in between. Here the CDR3 DNA reads TGCAGCGTCCATACTACAGGGCGGAACACTGAAGCTTTCTTT. Protein product: CSVHTTGRNTEAFF.

J is TRBJ1-1 and V is TRBV12-3 or TRBV12-4, with D maybe TRBD1 (5 bases). V dropped 7 bases and J dropped 5 bases, with 11 bases sitting between them. There are 12 residues in the CDR3. For the CDR3, the DNA is TGTGCCAGCAAAAGGAGGGGAACTGAAGCTTTCTTT. Its protein product is CASKRRGTEAFF.